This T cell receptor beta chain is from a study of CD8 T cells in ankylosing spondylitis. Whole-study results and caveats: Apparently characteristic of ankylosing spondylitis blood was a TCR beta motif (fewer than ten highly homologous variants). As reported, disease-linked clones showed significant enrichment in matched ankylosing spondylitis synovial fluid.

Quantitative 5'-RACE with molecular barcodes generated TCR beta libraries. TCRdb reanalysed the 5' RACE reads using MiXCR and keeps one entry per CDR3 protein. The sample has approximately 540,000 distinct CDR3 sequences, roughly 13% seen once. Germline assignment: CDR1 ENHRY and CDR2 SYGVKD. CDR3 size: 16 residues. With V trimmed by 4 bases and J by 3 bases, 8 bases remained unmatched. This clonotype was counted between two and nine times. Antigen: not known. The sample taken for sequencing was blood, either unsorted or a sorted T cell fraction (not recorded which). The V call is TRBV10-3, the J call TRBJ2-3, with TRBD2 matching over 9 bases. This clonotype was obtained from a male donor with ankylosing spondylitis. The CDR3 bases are TGTGCCATCAGTGCGTTAGCGGGAGAGGGGACAGATACGCAGTATTTT. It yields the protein CAISALAGEGTDTQYF.